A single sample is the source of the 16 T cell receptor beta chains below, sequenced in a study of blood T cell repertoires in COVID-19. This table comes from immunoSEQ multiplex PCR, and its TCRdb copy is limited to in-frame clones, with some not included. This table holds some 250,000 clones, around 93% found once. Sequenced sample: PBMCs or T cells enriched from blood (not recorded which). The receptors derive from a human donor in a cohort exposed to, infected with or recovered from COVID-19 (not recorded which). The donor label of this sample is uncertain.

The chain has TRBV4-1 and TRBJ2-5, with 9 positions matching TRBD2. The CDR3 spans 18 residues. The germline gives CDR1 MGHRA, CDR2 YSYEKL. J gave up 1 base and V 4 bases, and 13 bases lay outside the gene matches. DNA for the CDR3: TGCGCCAGCAGCCGCCACCGGGGCGGGGGGGGCCTCCAAGAGACCCAGTACTTC. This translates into CASSRHRGGGGLQETQYF.

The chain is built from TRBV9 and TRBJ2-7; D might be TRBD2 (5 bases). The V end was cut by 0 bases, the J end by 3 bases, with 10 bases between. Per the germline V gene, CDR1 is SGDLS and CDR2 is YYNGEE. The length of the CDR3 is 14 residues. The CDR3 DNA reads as TGTGCCAGCAGCGTAGATCGGGGTTTCTACGAGCAGTACTTC. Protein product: CASSVDRGFYEQYF.

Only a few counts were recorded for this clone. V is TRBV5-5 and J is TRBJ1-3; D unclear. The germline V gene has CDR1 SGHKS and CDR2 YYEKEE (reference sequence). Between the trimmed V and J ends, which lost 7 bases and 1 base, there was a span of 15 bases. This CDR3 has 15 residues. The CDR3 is CASGGPSWSGNTIYF. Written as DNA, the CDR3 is TGTGCCAGCGGAGGACCCTCGTGGTCTGGAAACACCATATATTTT.

CDR3 region: CASSGPGQGSYGYTF. The CDR3 coding sequence is TGTGCCAGTAGTGGCCCGGGACAGGGGAGCTATGGCTACACCTTC. The J gene is TRBJ1-2, the V gene TRBV19; 10 bases are a match to TRBD1. The CDR3 covers 15 residues. V dropped 5 bases and J dropped 4; count of bases not matched to a gene: 7. Germline CDR1 LNHDA, CDR2 SQIVND (reference sequence). The full variable domain, rest sourced from reference TRBV19 and TRBJ1-2, is DGGITQSPKYLFRKEGQNVTLSCEQNLNHDAMYWYRQDPGQGLRLIYYSQIVNDFQKGDIAEGYSVSREKKESFPLTVTSAQKNPTAFYLCASSGPGQGSYGYTFGSGTRLTVV.

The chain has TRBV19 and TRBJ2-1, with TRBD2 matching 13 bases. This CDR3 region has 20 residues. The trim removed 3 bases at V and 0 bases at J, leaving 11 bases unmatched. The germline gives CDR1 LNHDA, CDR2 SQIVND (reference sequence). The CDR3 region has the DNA TGTGCCAGTAGTATCCCCCCGGGACTAGCGGGAAGTAGCTCCTACAATGAGCAGTTCTTC. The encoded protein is CASSIPPGLAGSSSYNEQFF. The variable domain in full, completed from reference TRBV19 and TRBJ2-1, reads DGGITQSPKYLFRKEGQNVTLSCEQNLNHDAMYWYRQDPGQGLRLIYYSQIVNDFQKGDIAEGYSVSREKKESFPLTVTSAQKNPTAFYLCASSIPPGLAGSSSYNEQFFGPGTRLTVL.

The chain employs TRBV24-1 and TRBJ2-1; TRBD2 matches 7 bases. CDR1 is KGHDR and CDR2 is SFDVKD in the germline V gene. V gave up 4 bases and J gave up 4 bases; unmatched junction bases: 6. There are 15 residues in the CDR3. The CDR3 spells CATSESGLPYNEQFF. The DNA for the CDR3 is TGTGCCACCAGTGAATCGGGACTACCGTACAATGAGCAGTTCTTC.

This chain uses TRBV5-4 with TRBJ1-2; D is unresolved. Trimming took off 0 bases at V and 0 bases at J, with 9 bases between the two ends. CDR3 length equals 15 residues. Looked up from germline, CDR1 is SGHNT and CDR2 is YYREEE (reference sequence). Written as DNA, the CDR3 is TGTGCCAGCAGCTTGGTTGGCAGAACTAACTATGGCTACACCTTC. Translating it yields CASSLVGRTNYGYTF.

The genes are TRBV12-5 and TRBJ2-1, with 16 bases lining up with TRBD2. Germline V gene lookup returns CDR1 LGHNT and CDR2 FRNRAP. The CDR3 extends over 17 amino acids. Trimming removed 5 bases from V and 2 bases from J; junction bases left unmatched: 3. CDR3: CASGIGTSGGAYNEQFF. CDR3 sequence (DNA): TGTGCTAGTGGTATCGGGACTAGCGGGGGGGCCTACAATGAGCAGTTCTTC. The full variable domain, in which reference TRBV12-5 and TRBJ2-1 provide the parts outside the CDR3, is DARVTQTPRHKVTEMGQEVTMRCQPILGHNTVFWYRQTMMQGLELLAYFRNRAPLDDSGMPKDRFSAEMPDATLATLKIQPSEPRDSAVYFCASGIGTSGGAYNEQFFGPGTRLTVL.

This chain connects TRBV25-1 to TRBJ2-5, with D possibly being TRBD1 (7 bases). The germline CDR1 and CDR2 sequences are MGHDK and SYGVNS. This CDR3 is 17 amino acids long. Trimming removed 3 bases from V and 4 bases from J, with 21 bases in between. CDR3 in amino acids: CASSDGDRVRRGETQYF. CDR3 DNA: TGTGCCAGCAGTGATGGTGACAGGGTTCGGAGGGGAGAGACCCAGTACTTC.

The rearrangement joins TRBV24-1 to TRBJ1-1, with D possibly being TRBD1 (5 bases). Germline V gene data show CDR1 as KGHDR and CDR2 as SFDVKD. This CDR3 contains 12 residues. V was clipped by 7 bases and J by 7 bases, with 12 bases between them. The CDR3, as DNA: TGTGCCACCAGAGACCCAGGGCTTGAAGCTTTCTTT. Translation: CATRDPGLEAFF.

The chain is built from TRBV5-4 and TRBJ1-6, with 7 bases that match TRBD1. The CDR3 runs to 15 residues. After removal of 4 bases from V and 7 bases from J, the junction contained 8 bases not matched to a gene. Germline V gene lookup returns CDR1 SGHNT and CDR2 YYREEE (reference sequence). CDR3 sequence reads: CASSPTQGVNSPLHF. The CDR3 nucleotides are TGTGCCAGCAGCCCAACCCAGGGGGTAAATTCACCCCTCCACTTT.

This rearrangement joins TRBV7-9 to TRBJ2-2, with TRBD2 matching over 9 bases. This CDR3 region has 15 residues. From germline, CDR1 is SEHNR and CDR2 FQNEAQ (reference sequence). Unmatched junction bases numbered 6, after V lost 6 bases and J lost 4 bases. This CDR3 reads CASSSSGESTGELFF. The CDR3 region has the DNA TGTGCCAGCAGTTCTAGCGGGGAGAGCACCGGGGAGCTGTTTTTT.

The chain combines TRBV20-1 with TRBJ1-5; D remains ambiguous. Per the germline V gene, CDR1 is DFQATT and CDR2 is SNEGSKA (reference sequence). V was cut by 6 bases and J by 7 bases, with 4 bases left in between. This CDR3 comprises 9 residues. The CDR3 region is CSAGQPQHF. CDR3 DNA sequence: TGCAGTGCCGGGCAGCCCCAGCATTTT.

Here the CDR3 reads CASSPPQAQGDWYGYTF. In DNA form, the CDR3 reads TGTGCCAGCAGCCCACCGCAGGCCCAGGGGGATTGGTATGGCTACACCTTC. The chain links TRBV3-1 (or the pseudogene TRBV3-2) to TRBJ1-2, with 7 nucleotides matching TRBD1. This CDR3 spans 17 amino acids. Germline V gives CDR1 LGHDT, CDR2 YNNKEL (reference sequence). The J segment lost 5 bases and the V segment lost 4 bases, leaving 16 bases of the junction unmatched.

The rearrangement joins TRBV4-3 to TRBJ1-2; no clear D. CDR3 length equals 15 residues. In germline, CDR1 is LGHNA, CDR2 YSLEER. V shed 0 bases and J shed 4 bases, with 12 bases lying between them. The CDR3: CASSQDPQASYGYTF. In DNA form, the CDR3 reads TGCGCCAGCAGCCAAGATCCCCAGGCCTCCTATGGCTACACCTTC.

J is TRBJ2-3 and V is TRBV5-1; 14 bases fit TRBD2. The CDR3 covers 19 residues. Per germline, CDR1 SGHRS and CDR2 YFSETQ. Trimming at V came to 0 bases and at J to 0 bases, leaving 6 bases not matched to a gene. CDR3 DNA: TGCGCCAGCAGCTTGGGACTAGCGGGGGGGCTTTTGAGCACAGATACGCAGTATTTT. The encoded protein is CASSLGLAGGLLSTDTQYF.